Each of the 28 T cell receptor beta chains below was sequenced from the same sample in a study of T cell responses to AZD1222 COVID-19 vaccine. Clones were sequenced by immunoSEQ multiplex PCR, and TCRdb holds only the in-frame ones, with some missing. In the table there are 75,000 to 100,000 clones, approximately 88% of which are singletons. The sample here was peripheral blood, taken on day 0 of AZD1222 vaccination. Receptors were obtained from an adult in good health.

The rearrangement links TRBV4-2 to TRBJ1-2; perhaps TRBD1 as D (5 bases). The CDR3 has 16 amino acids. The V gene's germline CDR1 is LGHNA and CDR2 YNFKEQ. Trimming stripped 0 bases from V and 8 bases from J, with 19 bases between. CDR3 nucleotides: TGTGCCAGCAGCCAAGATCAGTCGCCGGGAGGGGTGGGCTACACCTTC. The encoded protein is CASSQDQSPGGVGYTF.

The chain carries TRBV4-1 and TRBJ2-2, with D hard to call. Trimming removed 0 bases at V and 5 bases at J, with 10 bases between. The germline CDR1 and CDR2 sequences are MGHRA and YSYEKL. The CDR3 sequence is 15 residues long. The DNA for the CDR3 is TGCGCCAGCAGCCAAGATCGAAAATCAACCGGGGAGCTGTTTTTT. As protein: CASSQDRKSTGELFF.

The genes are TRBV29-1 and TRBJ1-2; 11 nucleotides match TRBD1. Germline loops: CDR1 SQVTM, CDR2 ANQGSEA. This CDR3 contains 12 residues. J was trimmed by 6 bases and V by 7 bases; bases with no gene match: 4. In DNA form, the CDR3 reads TGCAGCGCCAAGGACAGGGGGCATGGCTACACCTTC. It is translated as CSAKDRGHGYTF.

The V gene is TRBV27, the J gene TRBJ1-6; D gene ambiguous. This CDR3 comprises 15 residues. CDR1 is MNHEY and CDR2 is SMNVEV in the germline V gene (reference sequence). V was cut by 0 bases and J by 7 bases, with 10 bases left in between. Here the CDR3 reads CASSLSVSRNSPLHF. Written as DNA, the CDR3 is TGTGCCAGCAGTTTATCCGTATCCAGGAATTCACCCCTCCACTTT.

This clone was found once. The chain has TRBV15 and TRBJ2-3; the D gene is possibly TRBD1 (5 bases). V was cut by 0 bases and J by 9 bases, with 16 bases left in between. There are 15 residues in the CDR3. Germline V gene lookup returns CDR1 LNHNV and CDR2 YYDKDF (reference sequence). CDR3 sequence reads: CATSRDKGSSRTQYF. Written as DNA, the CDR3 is TGTGCCACCAGCAGAGATAAGGGGTCGTCTCGGACGCAGTATTTT. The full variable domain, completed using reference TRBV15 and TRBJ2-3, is DAMVIQNPRYQVTQFGKPVTLSCSQTLNHNVMYWYQQKSSQAPKLLFHYYDKDFNNEADTPDNFQSRRPNTSFCFLDIRSPGLGDTAMYLCATSRDKGSSRTQYFGPGTRLTVL.

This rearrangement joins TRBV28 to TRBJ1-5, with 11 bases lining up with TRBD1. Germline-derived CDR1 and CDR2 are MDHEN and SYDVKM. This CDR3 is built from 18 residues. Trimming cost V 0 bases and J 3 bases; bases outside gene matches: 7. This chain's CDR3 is CASSLWAGTGGHNQPQHF. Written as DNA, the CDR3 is TGTGCCAGCAGTTTATGGGCCGGGACAGGGGGACACAATCAGCCCCAGCATTTT.

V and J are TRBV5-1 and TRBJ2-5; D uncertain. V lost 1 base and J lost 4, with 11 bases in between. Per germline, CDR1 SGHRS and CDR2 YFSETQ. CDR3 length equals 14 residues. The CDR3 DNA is TGCGCCAGCAGCTTGATCGGCCAAGGAGAGACCCAGTACTTC. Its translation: CASSLIGQGETQYF.

The CDR3 DNA reads as TGCGCCAGCAGCTTGGGCCAGGGGGTCTCTGGAAACACCATATATTTT. Its translation: CASSLGQGVSGNTIYF. The genes are TRBV5-1 and TRBJ1-3, with TRBD1 matching over 7 bases. The CDR3 totals 16 residues. The ends lost 0 bases at V and 0 bases at J; junction bases unmatched: 3. Germline V lookup: CDR1 SGHRS, CDR2 YFSETQ.

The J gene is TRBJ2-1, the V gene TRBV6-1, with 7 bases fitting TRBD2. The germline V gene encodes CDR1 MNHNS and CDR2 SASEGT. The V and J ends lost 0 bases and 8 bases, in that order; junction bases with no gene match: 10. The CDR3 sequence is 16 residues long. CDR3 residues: CASSEANVLAFDEQFF. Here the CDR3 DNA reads TGTGCCAGCAGTGAAGCGAACGTACTAGCGTTCGATGAGCAGTTCTTC.

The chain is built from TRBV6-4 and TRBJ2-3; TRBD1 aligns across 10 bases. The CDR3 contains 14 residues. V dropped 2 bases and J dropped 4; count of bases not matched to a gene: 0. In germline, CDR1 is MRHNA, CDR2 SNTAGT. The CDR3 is CASSDGQGADTQYF. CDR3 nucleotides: TGTGCCAGCAGTGACGGACAGGGGGCAGATACGCAGTATTTT.

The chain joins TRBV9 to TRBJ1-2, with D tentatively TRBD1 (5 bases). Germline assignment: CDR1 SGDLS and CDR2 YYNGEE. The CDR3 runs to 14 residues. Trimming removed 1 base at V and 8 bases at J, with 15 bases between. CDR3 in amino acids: CASSVRGGGLGYTF. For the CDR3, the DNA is TGTGCCAGCAGCGTACGCGGTGGGGGGTTAGGCTACACCTTC.

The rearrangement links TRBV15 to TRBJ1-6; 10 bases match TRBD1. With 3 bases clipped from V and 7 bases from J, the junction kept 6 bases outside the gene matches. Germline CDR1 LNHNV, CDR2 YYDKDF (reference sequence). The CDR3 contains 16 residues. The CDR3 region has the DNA TGTGCCACCAGCAGGACAGGGGGCTCACGGAATTCACCCCTCCACTTT. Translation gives CATSRTGGSRNSPLHF.

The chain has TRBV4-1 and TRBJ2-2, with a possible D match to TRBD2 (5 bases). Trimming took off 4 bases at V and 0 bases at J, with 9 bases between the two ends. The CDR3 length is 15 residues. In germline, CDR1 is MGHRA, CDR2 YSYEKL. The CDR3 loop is CASSPRGTNTGELFF. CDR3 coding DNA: TGCGCCAGCAGCCCGCGAGGGACGAACACCGGGGAGCTGTTTTTT.

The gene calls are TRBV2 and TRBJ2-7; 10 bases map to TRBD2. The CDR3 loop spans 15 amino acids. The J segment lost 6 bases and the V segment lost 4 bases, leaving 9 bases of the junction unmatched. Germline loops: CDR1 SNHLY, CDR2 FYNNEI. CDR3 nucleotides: TGTGCCAGCAGTGGTCGGAGCGGGAGGGCCTCCGAGCAGTACTTC. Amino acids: CASSGRSGRASEQYF. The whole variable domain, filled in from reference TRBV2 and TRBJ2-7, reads EPEVTQTPSHQVTQMGQEVILRCVPISNHLYFYWYRQILGQKVEFLVSFYNNEISEKSEIFDDQFSVERPDGSNFTLKIRSTKLEDSAMYFCASSGRSGRASEQYFGPGTRLTVT.

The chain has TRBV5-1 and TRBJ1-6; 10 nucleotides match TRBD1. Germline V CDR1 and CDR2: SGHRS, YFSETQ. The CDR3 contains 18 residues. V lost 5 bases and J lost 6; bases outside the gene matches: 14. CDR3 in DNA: TGCGCCAGCAGGACCGGGACAGGGGCCTCTAGGGGTAATTCACCCCTCCACTTT. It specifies CASRTGTGASRGNSPLHF.

This CDR3 is CAWSVRQGNNSPLHF. The DNA for the CDR3 is TGTGCCTGGAGTGTACGGCAGGGTAACAATTCACCCCTCCACTTT. The V and J genes are TRBV30 and TRBJ1-6; a possible D gene is TRBD1 (5 bases). The V gene lost 0 bases and the J gene lost 7 bases, with 13 bases spanning the gap. This CDR3 contains 15 residues. Germline CDR1 GTSNPN, CDR2 SVGIG (reference sequence).

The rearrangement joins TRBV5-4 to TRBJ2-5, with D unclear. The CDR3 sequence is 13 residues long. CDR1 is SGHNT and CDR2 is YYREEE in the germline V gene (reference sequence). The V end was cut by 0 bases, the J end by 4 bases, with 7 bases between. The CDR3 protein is CASSLVTAETQYF. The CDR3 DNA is TGTGCCAGCAGCTTGGTGACTGCAGAGACCCAGTACTTC.

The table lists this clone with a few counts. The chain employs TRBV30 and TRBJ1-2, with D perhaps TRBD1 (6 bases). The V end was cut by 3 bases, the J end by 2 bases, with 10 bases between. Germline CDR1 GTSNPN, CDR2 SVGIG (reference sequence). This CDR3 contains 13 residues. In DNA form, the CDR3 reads TGTGCCTGGAGAGGGGGATGGAACTATGGCTACACCTTC. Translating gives CAWRGGWNYGYTF. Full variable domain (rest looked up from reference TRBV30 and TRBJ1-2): SQTIHQWPATLVQPVGSPLSLECTVEGTSNPNLYWYRQAAGRGLQLLFYSVGIGQISSEVPQNLSASRPQDRQFILSSKKLLLSDSGFYLCAWRGGWNYGYTFGSGTRLTVV.

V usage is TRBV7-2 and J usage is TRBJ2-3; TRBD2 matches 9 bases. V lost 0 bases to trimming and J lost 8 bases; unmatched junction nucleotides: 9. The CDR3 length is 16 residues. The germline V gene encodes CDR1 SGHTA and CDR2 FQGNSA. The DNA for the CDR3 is TGTGCCAGCAGCTTAGCAAGTGCGGGAGGGCCGGGTACGCAGTATTTT. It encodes CASSLASAGGPGTQYF. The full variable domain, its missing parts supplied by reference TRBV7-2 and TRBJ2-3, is GAGVSQSPSNKVTEKGKDVELRCDPISGHTALYWYRQSLGQGLEFLIYFQGNSAPDKSGLPSDRFSAERTGGSVSTLTIQRTQQEDSAVYLCASSLASAGGPGTQYFGPGTRLTVL.

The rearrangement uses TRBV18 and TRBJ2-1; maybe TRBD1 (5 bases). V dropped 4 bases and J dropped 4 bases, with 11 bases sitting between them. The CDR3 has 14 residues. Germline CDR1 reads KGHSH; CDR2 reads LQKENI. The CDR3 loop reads CASSLSRDYNEQFF. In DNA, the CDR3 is TGTGCCAGCTCACTATCCAGGGATTACAATGAGCAGTTCTTC.

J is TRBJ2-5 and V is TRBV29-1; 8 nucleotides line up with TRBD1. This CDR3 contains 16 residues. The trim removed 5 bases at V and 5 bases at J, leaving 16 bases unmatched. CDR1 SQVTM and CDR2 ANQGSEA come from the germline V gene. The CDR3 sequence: CSVSLWDRPSRETQYF. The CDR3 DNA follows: TGCAGCGTTTCTTTATGGGACAGGCCCTCCAGGGAGACCCAGTACTTC.

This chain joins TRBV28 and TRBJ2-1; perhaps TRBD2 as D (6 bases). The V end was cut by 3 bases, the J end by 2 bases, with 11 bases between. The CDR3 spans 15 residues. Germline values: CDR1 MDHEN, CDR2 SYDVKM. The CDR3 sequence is CASSFAGIPYNEQFF. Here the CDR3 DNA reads TGTGCCAGCAGTTTCGCGGGAATCCCCTACAATGAGCAGTTCTTC. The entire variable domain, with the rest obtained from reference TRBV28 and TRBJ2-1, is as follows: DVKVTQSSRYLVKRTGEKVFLECVQDMDHENMFWYRQDPGLGLRLIYFSYDVKMKEKGDIPEGYSVSREKKERFSLILESASTNQTSMYLCASSFAGIPYNEQFFGPGTRLTVL.

The CDR3 bases are TGCAGCGTTGACAGGGACTTCACTGAAGCTTTCTTT. It specifies CSVDRDFTEAFF. V is TRBV29-1 and J is TRBJ1-1; D is possibly TRBD1 (5 bases). The V end lost 3 bases, the J end lost 4 bases, and 9 bases lay between the germline ends. The length of the CDR3 is 12 residues. The germline CDR1 and CDR2 sequences are SQVTM and ANQGSEA. Full variable domain (outside the CDR3, taken from reference TRBV29-1 and TRBJ1-1): SAVISQKPSRDICQRGTSLTIQCQVDSQVTMMFWYRQQPGQSLTLIATANQGSEATYESGFVIDKFPISRPNLTFSTLTVSNMSPEDSSIYLCSVDRDFTEAFFGQGTRLTVV.

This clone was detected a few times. The CDR3 DNA reads as TGTGCCACCAGCGCACAGGGGGCTACTCACTACGAGCAGTACTTC. Amino acids: CATSAQGATHYEQYF. The chain links TRBV15 to TRBJ2-7; 9 bases are a match to TRBD1. The germline V gene has CDR1 LNHNV and CDR2 YYDKDF (reference sequence). This CDR3 has 15 amino acids. The J segment lost 3 bases and the V segment lost 5 bases, leaving 8 bases of the junction unmatched.

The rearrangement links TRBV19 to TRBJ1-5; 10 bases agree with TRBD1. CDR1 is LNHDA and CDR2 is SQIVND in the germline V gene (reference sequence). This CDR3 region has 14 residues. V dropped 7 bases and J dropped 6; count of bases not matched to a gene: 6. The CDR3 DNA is TGTGCCAGTACCTGGGGACAGGGGAGTCAGCCCCAGCATTTT. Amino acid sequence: CASTWGQGSQPQHF. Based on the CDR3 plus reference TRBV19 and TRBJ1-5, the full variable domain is DGGITQSPKYLFRKEGQNVTLSCEQNLNHDAMYWYRQDPGQGLRLIYYSQIVNDFQKGDIAEGYSVSREKKESFPLTVTSAQKNPTAFYLCASTWGQGSQPQHFGDGTRLSIL.

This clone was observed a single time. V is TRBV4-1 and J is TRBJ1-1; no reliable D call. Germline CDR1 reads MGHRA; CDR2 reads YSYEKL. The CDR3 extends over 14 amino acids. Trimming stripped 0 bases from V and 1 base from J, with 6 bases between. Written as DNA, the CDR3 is TGCGCCAGCAGCCAAGAACGAAGGAACACTGAAGCTTTCTTT. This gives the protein CASSQERRNTEAFF.

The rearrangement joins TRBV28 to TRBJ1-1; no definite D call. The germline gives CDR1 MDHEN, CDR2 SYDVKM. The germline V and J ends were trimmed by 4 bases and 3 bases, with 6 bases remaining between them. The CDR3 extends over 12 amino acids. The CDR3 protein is CASSSLDTEAFF. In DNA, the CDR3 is TGTGCCAGCAGTTCTCTAGACACTGAAGCTTTCTTT.

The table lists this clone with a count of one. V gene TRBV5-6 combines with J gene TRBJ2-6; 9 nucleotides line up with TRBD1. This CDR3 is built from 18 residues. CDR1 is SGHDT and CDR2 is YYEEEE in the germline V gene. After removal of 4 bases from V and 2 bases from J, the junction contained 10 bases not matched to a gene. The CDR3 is CASSRQQGARAGANVLTF. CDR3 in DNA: TGTGCCAGCAGCAGGCAACAGGGGGCTAGAGCTGGGGCCAACGTCCTGACTTTC.